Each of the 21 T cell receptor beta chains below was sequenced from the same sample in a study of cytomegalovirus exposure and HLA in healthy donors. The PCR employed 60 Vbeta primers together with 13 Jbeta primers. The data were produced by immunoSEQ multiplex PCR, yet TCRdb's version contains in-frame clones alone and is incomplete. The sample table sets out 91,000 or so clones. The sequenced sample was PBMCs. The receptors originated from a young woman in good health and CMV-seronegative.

CDR3 DNA sequence: TGTGCCAGCACCAGGGGTGGGCCTGGGGCCAACGTCCTGACTTTC. Its translation is CASTRGGPGANVLTF. This chain joins TRBV5-4 and TRBJ2-6; weak D call: TRBD1 (6 bases). Germline CDR1 is SGHNT and CDR2 is YYREEE (reference sequence). CDR3 length: 15 amino acids. Deletions cut 6 bases from V and 2 bases from J, with 12 bases between.

The CDR3 DNA reads TGTGCCAGCAGCCGGACAGGGCCCTACGAGCAGTACTTC. Encoded protein: CASSRTGPYEQYF. The gene calls are TRBV27 and TRBJ2-7, with TRBD1 identical over 8 bases. Germline values: CDR1 MNHEY, CDR2 SMNVEV (reference sequence). V was clipped by 6 bases and J by 2 bases; unmatched bases: 3. The CDR3 sequence is 13 residues long.

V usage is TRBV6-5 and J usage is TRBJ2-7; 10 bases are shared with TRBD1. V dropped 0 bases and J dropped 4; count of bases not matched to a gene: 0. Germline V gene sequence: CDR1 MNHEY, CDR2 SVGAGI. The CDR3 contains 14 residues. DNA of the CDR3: TGTGCCAGCAGTTACTCGGGACAGGGGTACGAGCAGTACTTC. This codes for CASSYSGQGYEQYF.

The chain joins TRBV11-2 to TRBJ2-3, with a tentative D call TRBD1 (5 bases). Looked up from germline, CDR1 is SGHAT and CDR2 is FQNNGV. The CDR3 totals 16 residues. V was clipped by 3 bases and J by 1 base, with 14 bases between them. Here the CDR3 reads CASSFRTLGGTDTQYF. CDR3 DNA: TGTGCCAGCAGCTTCCGGACACTTGGAGGCACAGATACGCAGTATTTT.

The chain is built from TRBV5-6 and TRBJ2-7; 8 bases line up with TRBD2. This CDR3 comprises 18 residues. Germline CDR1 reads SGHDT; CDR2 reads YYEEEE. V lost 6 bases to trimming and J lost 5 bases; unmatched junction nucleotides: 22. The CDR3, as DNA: TGTGCCAGCAAGCCGGAGGGGGTCGGGAGGGCACGGGTGGACGAGCAGTACTTC. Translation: CASKPEGVGRARVDEQYF.

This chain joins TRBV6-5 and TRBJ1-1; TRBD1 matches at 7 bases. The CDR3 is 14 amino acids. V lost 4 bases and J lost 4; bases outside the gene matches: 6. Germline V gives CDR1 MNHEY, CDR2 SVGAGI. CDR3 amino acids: CASSLDRWTTEAFF. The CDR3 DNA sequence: TGTGCCAGCAGTTTGGACAGGTGGACCACTGAAGCTTTCTTT.

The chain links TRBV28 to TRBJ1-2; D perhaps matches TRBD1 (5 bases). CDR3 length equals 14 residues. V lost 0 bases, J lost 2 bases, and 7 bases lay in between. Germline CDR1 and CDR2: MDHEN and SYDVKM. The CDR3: CASSLWGPNYGYTF. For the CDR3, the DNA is TGTGCCAGCAGTTTATGGGGGCCGAACTATGGCTACACCTTC.

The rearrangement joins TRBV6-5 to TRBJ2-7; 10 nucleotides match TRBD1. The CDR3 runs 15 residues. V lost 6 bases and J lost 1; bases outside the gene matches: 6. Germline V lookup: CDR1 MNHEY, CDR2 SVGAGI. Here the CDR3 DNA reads TGTGCCAGCAGGCCGCCGGGACAGGGGTCCTACGAGCAGTACTTC. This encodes CASRPPGQGSYEQYF.

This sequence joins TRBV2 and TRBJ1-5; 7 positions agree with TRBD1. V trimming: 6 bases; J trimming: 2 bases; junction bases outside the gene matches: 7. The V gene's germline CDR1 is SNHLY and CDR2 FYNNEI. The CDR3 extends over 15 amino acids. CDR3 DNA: TGTGCCAGCAGGGAGCGGACAGGAGGCAATCAGCCCCAGCATTTT. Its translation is CASRERTGGNQPQHF.

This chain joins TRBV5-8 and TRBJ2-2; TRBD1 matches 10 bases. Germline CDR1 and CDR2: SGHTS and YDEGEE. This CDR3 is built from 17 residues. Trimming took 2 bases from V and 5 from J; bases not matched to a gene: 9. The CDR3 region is CASSFLLGTGDTGELFF. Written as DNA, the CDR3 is TGTGCCAGCAGCTTTCTACTCGGGACAGGGGATACCGGGGAGCTGTTTTTT.

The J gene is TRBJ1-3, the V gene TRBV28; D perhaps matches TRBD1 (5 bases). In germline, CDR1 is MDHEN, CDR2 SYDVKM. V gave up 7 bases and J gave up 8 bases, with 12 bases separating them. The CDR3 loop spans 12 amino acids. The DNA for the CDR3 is TGTGCCAGCACTACGGGGGTAGACACCATATATTTT. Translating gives CASTTGVDTIYF.

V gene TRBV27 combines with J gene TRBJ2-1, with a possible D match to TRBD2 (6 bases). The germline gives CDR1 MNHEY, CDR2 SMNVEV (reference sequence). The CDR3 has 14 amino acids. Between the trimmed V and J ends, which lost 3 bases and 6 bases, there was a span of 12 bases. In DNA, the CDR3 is TGTGCCAGCAGTTTGGGGGGTCTCGGCAATGAGCAGTTCTTC. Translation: CASSLGGLGNEQFF.

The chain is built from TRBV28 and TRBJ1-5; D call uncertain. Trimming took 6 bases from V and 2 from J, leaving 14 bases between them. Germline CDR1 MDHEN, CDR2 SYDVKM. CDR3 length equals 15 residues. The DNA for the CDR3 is TGTGCCAGCAGGTCGACTGGAGAGGGCAATCAGCCCCAGCATTTT. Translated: CASRSTGEGNQPQHF.

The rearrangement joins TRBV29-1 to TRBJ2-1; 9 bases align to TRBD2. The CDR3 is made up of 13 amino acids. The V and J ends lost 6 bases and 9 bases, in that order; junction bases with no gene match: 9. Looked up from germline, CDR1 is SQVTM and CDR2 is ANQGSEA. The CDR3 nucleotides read TGCAGCGTCCAAACTTCTAGCGGGACTGAGCAGTTCTTC. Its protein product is CSVQTSSGTEQFF.

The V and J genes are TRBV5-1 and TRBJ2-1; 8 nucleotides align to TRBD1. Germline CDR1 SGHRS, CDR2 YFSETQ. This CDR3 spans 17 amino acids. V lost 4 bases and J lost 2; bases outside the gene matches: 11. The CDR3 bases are TGCGCCAGCAGCCCTACACTTCAGGGGGCAACCTACAATGAGCAGTTCTTC. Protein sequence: CASSPTLQGATYNEQFF.

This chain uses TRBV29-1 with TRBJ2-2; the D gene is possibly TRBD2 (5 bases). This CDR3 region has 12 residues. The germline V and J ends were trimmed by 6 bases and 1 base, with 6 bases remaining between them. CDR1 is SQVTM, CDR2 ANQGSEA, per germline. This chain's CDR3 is CSVGLNTGELFF. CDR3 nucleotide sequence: TGCAGCGTCGGACTGAACACCGGGGAGCTGTTTTTT.

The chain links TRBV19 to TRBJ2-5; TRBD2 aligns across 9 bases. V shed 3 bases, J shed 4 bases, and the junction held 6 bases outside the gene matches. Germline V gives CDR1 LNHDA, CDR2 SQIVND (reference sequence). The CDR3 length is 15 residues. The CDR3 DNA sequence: TGTGCCAGTAGTATCCTAGCGGGGTCCCCAGAGACCCAGTACTTC. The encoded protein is CASSILAGSPETQYF.

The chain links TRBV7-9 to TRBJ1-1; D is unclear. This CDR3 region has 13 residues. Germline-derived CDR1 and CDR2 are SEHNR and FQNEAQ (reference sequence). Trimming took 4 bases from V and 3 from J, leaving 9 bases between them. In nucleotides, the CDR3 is TGTGCCAGCAGCTCCTACAGCCACACTGAAGCTTTCTTT. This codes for CASSSYSHTEAFF.

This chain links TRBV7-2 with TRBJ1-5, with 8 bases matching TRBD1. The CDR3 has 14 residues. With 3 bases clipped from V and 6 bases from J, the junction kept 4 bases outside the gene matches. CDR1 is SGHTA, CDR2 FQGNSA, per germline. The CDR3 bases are TGTGCCAGCAGCTTGGACAGGGAAAGTCAGCCCCAGCATTTT. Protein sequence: CASSLDRESQPQHF. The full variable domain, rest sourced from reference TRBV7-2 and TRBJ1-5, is GAGVSQSPSNKVTEKGKDVELRCDPISGHTALYWYRQSLGQGLEFLIYFQGNSAPDKSGLPSDRFSAERTGGSVSTLTIQRTQQEDSAVYLCASSLDRESQPQHFGDGTRLSIL.

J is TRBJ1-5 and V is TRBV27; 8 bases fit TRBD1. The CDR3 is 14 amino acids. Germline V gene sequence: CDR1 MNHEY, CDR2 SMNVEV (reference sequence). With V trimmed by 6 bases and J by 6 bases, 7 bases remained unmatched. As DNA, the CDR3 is TGTGCCAGCAGGGAGGCAGGGGGCCGTCAGCCCCAGCATTTT. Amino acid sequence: CASREAGGRQPQHF.

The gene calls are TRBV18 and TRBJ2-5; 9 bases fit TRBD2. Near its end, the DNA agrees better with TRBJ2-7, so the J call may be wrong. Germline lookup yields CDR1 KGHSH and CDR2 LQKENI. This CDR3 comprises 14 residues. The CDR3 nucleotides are TGTGCCAGCTCACCACGGCGGGAGGGCGTCGAGCAGTACTTC. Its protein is CASSPRREGVEQYF.